The 5 T cell receptor beta chains reported below all come from one sample, sequenced in a study of blood T cell repertoires in COVID-19 (dated by TCRdb to 2020 to 2022). Libraries were made using the immunoSEQ multiplex PCR assay. TCRdb took this table from immuneACCESS and kept in-frame rearrangements with V and J called. Such tables lack part of the clones; where checked against another copy, unresolved V genes explain under half of the gap, and the rest is unexplained. Across this sample there are approximately 160,000 clones, with approximately 81% seen only once. Approximately 8% of the sample belongs to the ten largest clones. The sequencing sample was made of PBMCs or T cells enriched from blood (not recorded which). The receptors shown here come from a woman between 50 and 59 years old who had recovered from COVID-19.

This sequence joins TRBV6-5 and TRBJ2-3; 11 positions match TRBD2. The CDR3 totals 15 residues. CDR1 is MNHEY and CDR2 is SVGAGI in the germline V gene. The ends lost 7 bases at V and 2 bases at J; junction bases unmatched: 5. The CDR3 DNA reads as TGTGCCAGCAAAATAGCGGGAGGGGACACAGATACGCAGTATTTT. Translation gives CASKIAGGDTDTQYF.

The chain has TRBV25-1 and TRBJ1-2; possibly TRBD1 for D (5 bases). Germline V gene data show CDR1 as MGHDK and CDR2 as SYGVNS. The CDR3 is made up of 16 amino acids. V lost 3 bases and J lost 0, with 14 bases in between. CDR3 loop: CASSDLALTANYGYTF. CDR3 bases: TGTGCCAGCAGTGACCTCGCCCTGACAGCTAACTATGGCTACACCTTC.

V and J are TRBV3-1 (or the pseudogene TRBV3-2) and TRBJ2-2; 11 bases agree with TRBD2. Germline values: CDR1 LGHDT, CDR2 YNNKEL (reference sequence). The V and J ends lost 4 bases and 4 bases, in that order; junction bases with no gene match: 5. CDR3 length: 16 amino acids. CDR3 sequence: CASSLYSGGVTGELFF. The DNA for the CDR3 is TGTGCCAGCAGCCTATATAGCGGGGGGGTCACCGGGGAGCTGTTTTTT.

The CDR3 spells CASSYTGTGRETQYF. CDR3 DNA: TGTGCCAGCAGTTACACCGGAACAGGGAGAGAGACCCAGTACTTC. This sequence joins TRBV6-2 or TRBV6-3 and TRBJ2-5; weak D call: TRBD1 (6 bases). The CDR3 is 15 residues long. Trimming stripped 2 bases from V and 4 bases from J, with 14 bases between. Germline V gene sequence: CDR1 MNHEY, CDR2 SVGEGT.

The chain recombines TRBV14 with TRBJ2-1; TRBD2 might be the D (6 bases). The CDR3 has 13 residues. CDR1 SGHDN and CDR2 FVKESK come from the germline V gene. Trimming left V 5 bases short and J 10 bases short, with 15 bases between. The CDR3: CASSSWFSGEQFF. In DNA form, the CDR3 reads TGTGCCAGCAGCTCCTGGTTCAGCGGGGAGCAGTTCTTC. The variable domain in full, completed from reference TRBV14 and TRBJ2-1, reads EAGVTQFPSHSVIEKGQTVTLRCDPISGHDNLYWYRRVMGKEIKFLLHFVKESKQDESGMPNNRFLAERTGGTYSTLKVQPAELEDSGVYFCASSSWFSGEQFFGPGTRLTVL.